This TCR beta chain emerged from a study of T-cell reconstitution after alpha-beta-depleted transplantation in children. Study findings and constraints: The origin of alpha-beta T cells about two months after transplant was reportedly several hundred expanded graft clones. A year post-transplant, T-cell counts and diversity derived mostly from newly produced T cells. The origin of high day-60 TCRbeta diversity in some patients lay in surviving recipient T cells and thymic progenitors.

As concerns this clonotype: Antigen unknown.

Unique molecular identifiers were incorporated into the prepared TCRbeta library. One entry per CDR3 protein results from TCRdb running MiXCR on the PCR reads. The repertoire holds about 400,000 distinct CDR3 sequences, with under 20% as singletons. Germline CDR1 and CDR2: LGHDT and YNNKEL (reference sequence). The junction had 10 bases not matched to a gene; V was cut back by 2 bases and J by 5 bases. This CDR3 contains 16 residues. This chain links TRBV3-1 with TRBJ2-3; TRBD2 matches 7 bases. The sample in question was PBMCs, mostly from graft donor cells, obtained 360 days after TCRalphabeta/CD19-depleted stem cell transplant. The sequence was obtained from a boy in the first two years of life who had a stem cell transplant for Wiskott-Aldrich syndrome, so the T cells may come from the graft donor. The CDR3 region is CASSQLPGGRIDTQYF. In nucleotides, the CDR3 is TGTGCCAGCAGCCAACTACCGGGGGGTCGGATAGATACGCAGTATTTT.